This T cell receptor (beta chain) emerged from a study of cytomegalovirus exposure and HLA in healthy donors. Study conclusions and caveats: Cytomegalovirus-associated TCR beta chains were listed, numbering some 170.

Donors were drawn from the approximately 120-subject validation cohort, separate from the 666-subject first cohort. In the case of this clone: Its antigen is undetermined.

The V end lost 0 bases, the J end lost 7 bases, and 5 bases lay between the germline ends. CDR1 is SGHDT, CDR2 YYEEEE, per germline. This CDR3 has 12 residues. Clones were sequenced by immunoSEQ multiplex PCR, and TCRdb holds only the in-frame ones, with some missing. There are 160,000 or so clones in the sample; 86% occur only once, and roughly 2.5% lies in the top ten. This clonotype originated in a man between 18 and 29 years old in good health and CMV-seropositive. The source material was PBMCs. The chain is built from TRBV5-6 and TRBJ2-1; no clear D gene. The DNA of the CDR3 is TGTGCCAGCAGCTTGGCTCCTAATGAGCAGTTCTTC. It encodes CASSLAPNEQFF.